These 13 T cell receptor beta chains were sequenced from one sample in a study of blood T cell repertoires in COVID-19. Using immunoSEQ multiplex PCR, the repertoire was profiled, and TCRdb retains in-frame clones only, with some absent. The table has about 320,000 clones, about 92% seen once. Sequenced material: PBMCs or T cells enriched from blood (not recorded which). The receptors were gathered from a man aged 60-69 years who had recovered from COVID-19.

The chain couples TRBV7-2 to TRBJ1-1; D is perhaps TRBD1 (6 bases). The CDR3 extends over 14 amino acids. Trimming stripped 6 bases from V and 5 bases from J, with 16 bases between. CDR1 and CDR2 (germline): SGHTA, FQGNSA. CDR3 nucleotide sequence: TGTGCCAGCAGGGCGGGGGCGCGGTCTACTGAAGCTTTCTTT. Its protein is CASRAGARSTEAFF. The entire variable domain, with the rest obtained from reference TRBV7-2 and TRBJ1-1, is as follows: GAGVSQSPSNKVTEKGKDVELRCDPISGHTALYWYRQSLGQGLEFLIYFQGNSAPDKSGLPSDRFSAERTGGSVSTLTIQRTQQEDSAVYLCASRAGARSTEAFFGQGTRLTVV.

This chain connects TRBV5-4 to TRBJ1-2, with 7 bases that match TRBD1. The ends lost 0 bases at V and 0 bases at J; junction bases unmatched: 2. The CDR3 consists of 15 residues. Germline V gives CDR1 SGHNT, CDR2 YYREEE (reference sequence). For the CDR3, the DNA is TGTGCCAGCAGCTTGGGAGGGACAGCTAACTATGGCTACACCTTC. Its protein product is CASSLGGTANYGYTF.

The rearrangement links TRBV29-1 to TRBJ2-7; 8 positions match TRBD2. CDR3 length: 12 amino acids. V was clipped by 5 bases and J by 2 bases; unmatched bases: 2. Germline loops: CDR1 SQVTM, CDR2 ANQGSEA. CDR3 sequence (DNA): TGCAGCGTTCGGGAGGGAACCTACGAGCAGTACTTC. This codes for CSVREGTYEQYF.

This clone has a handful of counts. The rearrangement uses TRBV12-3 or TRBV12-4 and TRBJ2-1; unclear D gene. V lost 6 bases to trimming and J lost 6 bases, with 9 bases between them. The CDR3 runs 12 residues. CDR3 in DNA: TGTGCCAGCAGCCCGGTGGTCAATGAGCAGTTCTTC. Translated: CASSPVVNEQFF.

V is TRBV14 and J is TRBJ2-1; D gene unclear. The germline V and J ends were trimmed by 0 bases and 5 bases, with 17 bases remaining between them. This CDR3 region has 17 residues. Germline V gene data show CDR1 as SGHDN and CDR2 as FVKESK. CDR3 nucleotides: TGTGCCAGCAGCCAAGAAGTCCGCGAAAATATTAACAATGAGCAGTTCTTC. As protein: CASSQEVRENINNEQFF.

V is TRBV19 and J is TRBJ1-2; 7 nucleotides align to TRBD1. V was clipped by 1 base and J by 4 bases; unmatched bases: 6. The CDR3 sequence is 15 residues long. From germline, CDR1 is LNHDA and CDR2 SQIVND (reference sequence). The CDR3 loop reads CASSIARGPSYGYTF. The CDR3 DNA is TGTGCCAGTAGTATAGCTAGGGGGCCCAGCTATGGCTACACCTTC.

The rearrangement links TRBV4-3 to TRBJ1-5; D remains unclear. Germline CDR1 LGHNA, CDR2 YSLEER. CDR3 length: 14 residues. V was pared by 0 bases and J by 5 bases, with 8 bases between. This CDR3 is CASSQDGRDQPQHF. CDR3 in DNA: TGCGCCAGCAGCCAAGATGGTCGGGATCAGCCCCAGCATTTT.

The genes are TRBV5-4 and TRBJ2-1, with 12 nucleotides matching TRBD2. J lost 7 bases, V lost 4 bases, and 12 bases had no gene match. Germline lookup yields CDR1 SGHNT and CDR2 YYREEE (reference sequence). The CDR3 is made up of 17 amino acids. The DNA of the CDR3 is TGTGCCAGCAGCGGGAGGGGACTAGCGGGTCTGACGAATGAGCAGTTCTTC. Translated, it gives CASSGRGLAGLTNEQFF.

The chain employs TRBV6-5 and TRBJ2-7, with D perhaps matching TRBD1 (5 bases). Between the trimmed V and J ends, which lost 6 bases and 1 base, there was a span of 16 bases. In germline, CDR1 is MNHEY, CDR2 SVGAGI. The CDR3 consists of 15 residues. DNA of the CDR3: TGTGCCAGCAGGGATTGGGGCACCATATCCTACGAGCAGTACTTC. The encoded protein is CASRDWGTISYEQYF.

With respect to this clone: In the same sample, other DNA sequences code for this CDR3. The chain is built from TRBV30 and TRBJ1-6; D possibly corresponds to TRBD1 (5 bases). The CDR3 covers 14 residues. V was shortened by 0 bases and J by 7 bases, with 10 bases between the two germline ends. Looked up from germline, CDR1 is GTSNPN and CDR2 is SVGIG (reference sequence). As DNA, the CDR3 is TGTGCCTGGAGTGTTGGGACTGGGAATTCACCCCTCCACTTT. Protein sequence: CAWSVGTGNSPLHF.

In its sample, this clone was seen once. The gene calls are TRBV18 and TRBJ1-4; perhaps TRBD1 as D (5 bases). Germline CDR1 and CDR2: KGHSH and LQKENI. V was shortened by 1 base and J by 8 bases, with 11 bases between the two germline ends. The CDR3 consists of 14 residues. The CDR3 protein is CASSPRSTEEKLFF. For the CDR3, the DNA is TGTGCCAGCTCACCACGGTCGACAGAGGAAAAACTGTTTTTT.

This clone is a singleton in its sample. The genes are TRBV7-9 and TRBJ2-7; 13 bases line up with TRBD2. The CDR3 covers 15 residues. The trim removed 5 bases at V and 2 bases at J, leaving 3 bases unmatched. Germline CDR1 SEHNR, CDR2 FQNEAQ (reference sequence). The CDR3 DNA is TGTGCCAGCAGCCCAGGACTAGCGGGAGCCTACGAGCAGTACTTC. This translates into CASSPGLAGAYEQYF. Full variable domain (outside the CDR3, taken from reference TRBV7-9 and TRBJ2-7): DTGVSQNPRHKITKRGQNVTFRCDPISEHNRLYWYRQTLGQGPEFLTYFQNEAQLEKSRLLSDRFSAERPKGSFSTLEIQRTEQGDSAMYLCASSPGLAGAYEQYFGPGTRLTVT.

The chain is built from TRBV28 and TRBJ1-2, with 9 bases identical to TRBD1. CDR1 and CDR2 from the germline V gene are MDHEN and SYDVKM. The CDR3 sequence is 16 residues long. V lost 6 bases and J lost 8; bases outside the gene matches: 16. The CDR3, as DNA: TGTGCCAGCAGCTCTCCGGGACAGGGAACGTCGGGGGGCTACACCTTC. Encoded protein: CASSSPGQGTSGGYTF.